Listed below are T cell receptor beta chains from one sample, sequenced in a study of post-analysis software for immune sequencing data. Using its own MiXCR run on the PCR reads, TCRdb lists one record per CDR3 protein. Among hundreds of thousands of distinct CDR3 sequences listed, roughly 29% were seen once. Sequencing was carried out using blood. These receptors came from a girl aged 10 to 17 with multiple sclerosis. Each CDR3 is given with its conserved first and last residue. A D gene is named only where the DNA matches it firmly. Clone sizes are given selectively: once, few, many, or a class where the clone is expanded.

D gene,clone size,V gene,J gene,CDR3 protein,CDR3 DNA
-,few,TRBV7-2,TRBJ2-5,CASSLNRGGQETQYF,TGTGCCAGCAGCTTAAATCGTGGGGGGCAAGAGACCCAGTACTTC
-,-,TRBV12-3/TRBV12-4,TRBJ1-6,CASSLRRQKDSPLHF,TGTGCCAGCAGTTTACGAAGGCAGAAAGATTCACCCCTCCACTTT
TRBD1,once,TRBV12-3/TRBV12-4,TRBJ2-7,CASSSGQGGSYEQYF,TGTGCCAGCAGCTCGGGACAGGGGGGATCCTACGAGCAGTACTTC
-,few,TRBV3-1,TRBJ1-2,CASSPEVGGAYGYTF,TGTGCCAGCAGCCCCGAAGTTGGGGGCGCCTATGGCTACACCTTC
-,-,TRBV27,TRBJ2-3,CASSFSVLPRTDTQYF,TGTGCCAGCAGTTTTTCCGTTCTACCCAGAACAGATACGCAGTATTTT
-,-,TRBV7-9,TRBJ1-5,CASSRGGMGNQPQHF,TGTGCCAGCAGCCGGGGGGGCATGGGCAATCAGCCCCAGCATTTT
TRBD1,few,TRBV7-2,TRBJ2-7,CASSLETGGYEQYF,TGTGCCAGCAGCCTAGAGACAGGGGGTTACGAGCAGTACTTC
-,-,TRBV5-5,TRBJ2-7,CASSLVKGREQYF,TGTGCCAGCAGCTTGGTCAAAGGGCGCGAGCAGTACTTC
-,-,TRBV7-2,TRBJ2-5,CASSQNQGGQETQYF,TGTGCCAGCAGCCAAAACCAGGGGGGTCAAGAGACCCAGTACTTC
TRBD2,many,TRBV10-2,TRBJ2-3,CASSDREGLRDTQYF,TGCGCCAGCAGTGACCGGGAGGGACTAAGAGATACGCAGTATTTT
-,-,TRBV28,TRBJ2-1,CASSYPRGTYNEQFF,TGTGCCAGCAGTTATCCTCGGGGGACTTACAATGAGCAGTTCTTC
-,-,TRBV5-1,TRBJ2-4,CASSWGHTKNIQYF,TGCGCCAGCAGCTGGGGACACACGAAAAACATTCAGTACTTC
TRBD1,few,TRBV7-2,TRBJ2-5,CASSRRTGSIETQYF,TGTGCCAGCAGCCGTCGGACAGGGAGTATAGAGACCCAGTACTTC
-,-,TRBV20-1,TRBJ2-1,CSARAGGNEQFF,TGCAGTGCTAGAGCGGGGGGCAACGAGCAGTTCTTC
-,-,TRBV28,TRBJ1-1,CASSPSGGLRDTEAFF,TGTGCCAGCAGTCCTAGTGGTGGGCTCCGGGACACTGAAGCTTTCTTT
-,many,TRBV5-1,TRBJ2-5,CASSAEGAYEQYF,TGCGCCAGCAGCGCGGAGGGGGCTTATGAGCAGTACTTC